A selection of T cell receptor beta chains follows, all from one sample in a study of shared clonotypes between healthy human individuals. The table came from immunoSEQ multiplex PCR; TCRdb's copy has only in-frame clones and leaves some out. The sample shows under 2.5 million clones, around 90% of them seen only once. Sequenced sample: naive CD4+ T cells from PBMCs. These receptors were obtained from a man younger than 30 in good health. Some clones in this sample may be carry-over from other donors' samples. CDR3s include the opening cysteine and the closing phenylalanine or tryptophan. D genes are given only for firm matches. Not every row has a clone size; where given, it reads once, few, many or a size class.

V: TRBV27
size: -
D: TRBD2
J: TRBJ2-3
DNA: TGTGCCAGCAGTCCCACGGGAGAGCGGGAGTGGTATTTT
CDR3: CASSPTGEREWYF

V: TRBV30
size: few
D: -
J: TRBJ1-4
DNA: TGTGCCTGGGGACGGGCCCGAAATGAAAAACTGTTTTTT
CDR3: CAWGRARNEKLFF

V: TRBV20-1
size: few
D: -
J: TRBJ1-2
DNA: TGCAGTGCAATACAGGACTATGGCTACACCTTC
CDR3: CSAIQDYGYTF

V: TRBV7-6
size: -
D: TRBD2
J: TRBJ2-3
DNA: TGTGCCAGCAGCCGTCCGCGACTAGCGGACACAGATACGCAGTATTTT
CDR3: CASSRPRLADTDTQYF

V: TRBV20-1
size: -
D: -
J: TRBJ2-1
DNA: TGCAGTGCTAGAGACCGAAATGAGCAGTTCTTC
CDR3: CSARDRNEQFF

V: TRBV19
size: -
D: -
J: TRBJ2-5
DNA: TGTGCCAGTAGACCCAGGGGTCACCAAGAGACCCAGTACTTC
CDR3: CASRPRGHQETQYF

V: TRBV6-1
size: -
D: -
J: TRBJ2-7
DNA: TGTGCCAGCAGTGCCGGGACAAGCCTTTACGAGCAGTACTTC
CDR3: CASSAGTSLYEQYF

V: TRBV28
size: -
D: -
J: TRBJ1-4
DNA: TGTGCCAGCAGTTCACGCGGAGGCCTCGGTGAAAAACTGTTTTTT
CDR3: CASSSRGGLGEKLFF

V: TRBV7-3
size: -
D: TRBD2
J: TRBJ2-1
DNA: TGTGCCAGCAGCTTAATGCCCCCGGGACTAGTTGTATCCGAGCAGTTCTTC
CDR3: CASSLMPPGLVVSEQFF

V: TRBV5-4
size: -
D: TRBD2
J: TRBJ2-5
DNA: TGTGCCAGCAGCTTGAATAGCGGGGCCCAAGAGACCCAGTACTTC
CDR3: CASSLNSGAQETQYF

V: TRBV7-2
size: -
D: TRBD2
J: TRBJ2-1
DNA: TGTGCCAGCAGCTTAGTAGCGGGAGGGCCGGGCTCCTACAATGAGCAGTTCTTC
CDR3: CASSLVAGGPGSYNEQFF

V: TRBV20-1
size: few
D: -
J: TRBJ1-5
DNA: TGCAGTGCTAGGTCGGGGCCCCAGCATTTT
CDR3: CSARSGPQHF

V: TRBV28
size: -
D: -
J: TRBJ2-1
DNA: TGTGCCAGCAGGCGCTTGGCCGGCAATGAGCAGTTCTTC
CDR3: CASRRLAGNEQFF

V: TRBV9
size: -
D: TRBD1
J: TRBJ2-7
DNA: TGTGCCAGCAGCCCCGGGACAGGGGGTCCCCTTTCGTACGAGCAGTACTTC
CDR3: CASSPGTGGPLSYEQYF

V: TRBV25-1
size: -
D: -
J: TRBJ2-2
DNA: TGTGCCAGCAGTCCCCTTGGAAGGTGGGACACCGGGGAGCTGTTTTTT
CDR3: CASSPLGRWDTGELFF

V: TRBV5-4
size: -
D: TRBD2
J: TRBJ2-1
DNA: TGTGCCAGCAGCCCCCCACCGGGACTAGTCAGCAATGAGCAGTTCTTC
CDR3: CASSPPPGLVSNEQFF

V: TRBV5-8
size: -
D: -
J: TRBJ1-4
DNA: TGTGCCAGCAGCCGGACACAAAGTGGGGAAAAACTGTTTTTT
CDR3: CASSRTQSGEKLFF

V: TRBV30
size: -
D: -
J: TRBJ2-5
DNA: TGTGCCTGGAGTGTAGGGACCGGGCTTCAAGAGACCCAGTACTTC
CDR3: CAWSVGTGLQETQYF

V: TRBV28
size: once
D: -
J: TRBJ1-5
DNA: TGTGCCAGCAGTTTTGGGGGGGCGCCCAGTCAGCCCCAGCATTTT
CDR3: CASSFGGAPSQPQHF

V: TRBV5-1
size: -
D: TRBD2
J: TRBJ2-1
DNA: TGCGCCAGCAGCCCCGAGGGACTAGCGGGAGCTCAGCAGTTCTTC
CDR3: CASSPEGLAGAQQFF

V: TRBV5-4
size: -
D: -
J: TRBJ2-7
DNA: TGTGCCAGCAGCCCCGGGGGCTCCTACGAGCAGTACTTC
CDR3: CASSPGGSYEQYF

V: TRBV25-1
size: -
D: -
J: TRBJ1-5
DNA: TGTGCCAGCAGTGAATATAAGGGGAATCAGCCCCAGCATTTT
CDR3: CASSEYKGNQPQHF

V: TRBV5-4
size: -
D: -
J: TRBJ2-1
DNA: TGTGCCAGCAGCTTGGCCAGGAATGAGCAGTTCTTC
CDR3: CASSLARNEQFF

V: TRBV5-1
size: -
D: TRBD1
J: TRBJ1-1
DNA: TGCGCCAGCAGCGGGACAGGGGGCAAGACTGAAGCTTTCTTT
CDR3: CASSGTGGKTEAFF

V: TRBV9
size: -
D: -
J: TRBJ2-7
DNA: TGTGCCAGCGGGGGCGGACCCTACGAGCAGTACTTC
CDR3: CASGGGPYEQYF

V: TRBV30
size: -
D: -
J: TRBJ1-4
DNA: TGTGCCTGGAGTCGGTCCGTCAATGAAAAACTGTTTTTT
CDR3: CAWSRSVNEKLFF

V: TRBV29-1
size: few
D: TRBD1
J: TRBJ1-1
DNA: TGCAGCGTTGGTCGGGACAGGGGATACTCTGAAGCTTTCTTT
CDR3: CSVGRDRGYSEAFF

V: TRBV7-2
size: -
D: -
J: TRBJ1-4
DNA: TGTGCCAGCAGCTTAGGCAGTTTAGCAACTAATGAAAAACTGTTTTTT
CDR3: CASSLGSLATNEKLFF

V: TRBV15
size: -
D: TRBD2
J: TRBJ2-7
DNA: TGTGCCACCAGCAGAGTGAGCGGGACCTTCTCCTACGAGCAGTACTTC
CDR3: CATSRVSGTFSYEQYF